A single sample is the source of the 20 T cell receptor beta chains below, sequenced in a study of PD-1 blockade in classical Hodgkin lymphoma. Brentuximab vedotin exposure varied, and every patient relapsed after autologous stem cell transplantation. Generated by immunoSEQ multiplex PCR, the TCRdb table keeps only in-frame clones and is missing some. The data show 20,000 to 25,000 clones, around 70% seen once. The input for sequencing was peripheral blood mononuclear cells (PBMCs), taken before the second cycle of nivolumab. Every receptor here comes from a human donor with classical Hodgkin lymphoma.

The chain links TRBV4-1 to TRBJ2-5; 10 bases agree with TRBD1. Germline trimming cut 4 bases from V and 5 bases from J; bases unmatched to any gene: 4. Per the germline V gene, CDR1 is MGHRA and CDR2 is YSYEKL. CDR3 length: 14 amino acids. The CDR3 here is CASSPGTGVETQYF. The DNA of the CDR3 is TGCGCCAGCAGCCCCGGGACAGGGGTGGAGACCCAGTACTTC.

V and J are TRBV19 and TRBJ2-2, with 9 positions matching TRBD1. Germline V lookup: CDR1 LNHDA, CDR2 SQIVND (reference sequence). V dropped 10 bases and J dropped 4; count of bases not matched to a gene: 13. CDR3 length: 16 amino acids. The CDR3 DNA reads TGTGCCACTCACCAGGGCGGGACAGGGCGCACCGGGGAGCTGTTTTTT. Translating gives CATHQGGTGRTGELFF.

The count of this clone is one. CDR3 nucleotides: TGCGCCAGCAGCGCCACCGGGGCTTCTGAGACCCAGTACTTC. It translates to CASSATGASETQYF. This sequence joins TRBV5-1 and TRBJ2-5; the D call may be TRBD1 or TRBD2 (5 bases each). This CDR3 contains 14 residues. The V and J ends lost 4 bases and 5 bases respectively, with 15 bases between them. The germline gives CDR1 SGHRS, CDR2 YFSETQ.

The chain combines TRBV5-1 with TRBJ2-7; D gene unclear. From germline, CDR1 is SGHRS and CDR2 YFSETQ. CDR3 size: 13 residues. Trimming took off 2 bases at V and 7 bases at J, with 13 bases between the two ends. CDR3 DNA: TGCGCCAGCAGCTTTGGGGAACTTCGAGAGCAGTACTTC. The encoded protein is CASSFGELREQYF. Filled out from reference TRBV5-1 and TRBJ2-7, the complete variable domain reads KAGVTQTPRYLIKTRGQQVTLSCSPISGHRSVSWYQQTPGQGLQFLFEYFSETQRNKGNFPGRFSGRQFSNSRSEMNVSTLELGDSALYLCASSFGELREQYFGPGTRLTVT.

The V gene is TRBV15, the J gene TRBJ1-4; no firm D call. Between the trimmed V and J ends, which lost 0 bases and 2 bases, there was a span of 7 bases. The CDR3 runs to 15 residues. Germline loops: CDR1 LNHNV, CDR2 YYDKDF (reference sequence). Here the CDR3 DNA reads TGTGCCACCAGCAGAGATTACAGTACTAATGAAAAACTGTTTTTT. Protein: CATSRDYSTNEKLFF.

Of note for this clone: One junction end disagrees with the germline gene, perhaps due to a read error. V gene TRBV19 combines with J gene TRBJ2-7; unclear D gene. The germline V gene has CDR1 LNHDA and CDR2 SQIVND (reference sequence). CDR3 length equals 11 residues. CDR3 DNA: TGTGCCAGTAGTATAGGGGCGCTCTGGAACTTC. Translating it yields CASSIGALWNF.

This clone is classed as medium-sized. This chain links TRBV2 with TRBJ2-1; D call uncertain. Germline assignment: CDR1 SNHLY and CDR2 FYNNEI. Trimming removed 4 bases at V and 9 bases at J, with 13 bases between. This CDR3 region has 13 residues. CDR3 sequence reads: CASSARMGGEQFF. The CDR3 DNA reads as TGTGCCAGCAGTGCCCGGATGGGCGGTGAGCAGTTCTTC.

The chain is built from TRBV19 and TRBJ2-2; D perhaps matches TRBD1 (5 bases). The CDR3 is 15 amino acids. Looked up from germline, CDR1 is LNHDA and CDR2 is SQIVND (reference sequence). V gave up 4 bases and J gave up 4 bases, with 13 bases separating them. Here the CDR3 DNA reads TGTGCCAGTAGTAATCGACAGTCTCTCACCGGGGAGCTGTTTTTT. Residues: CASSNRQSLTGELFF.

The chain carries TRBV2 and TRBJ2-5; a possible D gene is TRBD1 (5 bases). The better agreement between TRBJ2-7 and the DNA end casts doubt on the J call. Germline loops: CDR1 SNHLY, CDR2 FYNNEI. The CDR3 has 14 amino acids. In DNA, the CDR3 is TGTGCCAGCAGCACGGGCAGGGCCTCCTACGAGCAGTACTTC. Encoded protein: CASSTGRASYEQYF.

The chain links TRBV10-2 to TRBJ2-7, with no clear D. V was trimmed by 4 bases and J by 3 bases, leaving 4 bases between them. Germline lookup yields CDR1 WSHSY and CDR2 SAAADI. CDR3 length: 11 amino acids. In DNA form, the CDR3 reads TGCGCCAGCAGTGGGCACTACGAGCAGTACTTC. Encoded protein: CASSGHYEQYF.

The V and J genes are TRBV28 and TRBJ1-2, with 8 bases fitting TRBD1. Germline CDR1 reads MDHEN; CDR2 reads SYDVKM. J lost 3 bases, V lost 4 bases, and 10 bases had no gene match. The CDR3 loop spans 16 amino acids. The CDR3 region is CASSYETDRGYYGYTF. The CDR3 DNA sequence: TGTGCCAGCAGTTATGAAACCGACAGGGGATACTATGGCTACACCTTC.

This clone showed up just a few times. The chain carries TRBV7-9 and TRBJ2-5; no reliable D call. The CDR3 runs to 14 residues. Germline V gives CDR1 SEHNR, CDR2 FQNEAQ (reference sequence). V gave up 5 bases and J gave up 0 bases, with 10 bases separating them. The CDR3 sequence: CASSARMYQETQYF. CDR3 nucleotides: TGTGCCAGCAGCGCTAGGATGTACCAAGAGACCCAGTACTTC.

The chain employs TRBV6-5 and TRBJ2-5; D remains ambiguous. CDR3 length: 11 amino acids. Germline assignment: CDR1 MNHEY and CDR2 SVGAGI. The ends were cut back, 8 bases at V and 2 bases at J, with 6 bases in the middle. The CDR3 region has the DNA TGTGCCAGCGGCCTGCAAGAGACCCAGTACTTC. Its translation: CASGLQETQYF.

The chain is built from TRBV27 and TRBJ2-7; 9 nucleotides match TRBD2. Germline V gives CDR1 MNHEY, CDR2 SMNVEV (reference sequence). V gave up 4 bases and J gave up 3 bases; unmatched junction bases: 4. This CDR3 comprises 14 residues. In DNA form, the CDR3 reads TGTGCCAGCAGTTCCGAGACTAGCGGCTACGAGCAGTACTTC. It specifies CASSSETSGYEQYF.

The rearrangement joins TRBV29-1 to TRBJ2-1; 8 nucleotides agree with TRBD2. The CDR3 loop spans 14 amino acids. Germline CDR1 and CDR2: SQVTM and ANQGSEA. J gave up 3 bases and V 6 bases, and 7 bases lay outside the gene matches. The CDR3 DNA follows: TGCAGCGTCGACCCAGCGGGGGACTACAATGAGCAGTTCTTC. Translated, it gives CSVDPAGDYNEQFF.

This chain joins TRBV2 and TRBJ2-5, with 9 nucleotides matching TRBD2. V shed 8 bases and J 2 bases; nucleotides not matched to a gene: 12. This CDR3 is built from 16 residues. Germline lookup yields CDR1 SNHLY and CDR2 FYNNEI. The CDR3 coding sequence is TGTGCCAGCGAGGCTAGCGGGATTTCCGTACAAGAGACCCAGTACTTC. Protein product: CASEASGISVQETQYF.

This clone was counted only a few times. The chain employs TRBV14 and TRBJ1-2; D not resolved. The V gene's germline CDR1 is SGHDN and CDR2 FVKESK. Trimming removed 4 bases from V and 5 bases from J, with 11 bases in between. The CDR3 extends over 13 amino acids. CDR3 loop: CASSPIGWYGYTF. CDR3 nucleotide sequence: TGTGCCAGCAGCCCGATCGGATGGTATGGCTACACCTTC.

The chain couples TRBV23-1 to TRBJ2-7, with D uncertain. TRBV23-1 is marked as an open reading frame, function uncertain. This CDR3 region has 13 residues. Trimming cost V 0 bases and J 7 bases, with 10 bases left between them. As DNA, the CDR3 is TGCGCCAGCAGTCAATCAAAAGTGAGTGAGCAGTACTTC. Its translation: CASSQSKVSEQYF.

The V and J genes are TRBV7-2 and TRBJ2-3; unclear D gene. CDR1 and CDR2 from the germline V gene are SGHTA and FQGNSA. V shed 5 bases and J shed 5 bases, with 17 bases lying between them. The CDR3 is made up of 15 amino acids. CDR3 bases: TGTGCCAGCAGCCTAGTGACCCCTGGGGTAGATACGCAGTATTTT. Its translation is CASSLVTPGVDTQYF.

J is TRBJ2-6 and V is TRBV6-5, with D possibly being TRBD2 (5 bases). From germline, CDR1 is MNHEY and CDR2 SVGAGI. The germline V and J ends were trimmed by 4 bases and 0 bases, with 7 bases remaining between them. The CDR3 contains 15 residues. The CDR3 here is CASSWRFSGANVLTF. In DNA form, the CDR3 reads TGTGCCAGCAGTTGGAGGTTCTCTGGGGCCAACGTCCTGACTTTC.